This T cell receptor beta chain emerged from a study of T cells in Graves' hyperthyroidism and ophthalmopathy. This clonotype was detected only once. The junction had 7 bases not matched to a gene; V was cut back by 5 bases and J by 1 base. The germline V gene has CDR1 SGHTA and CDR2 FQGTGA. The CDR3 consists of 16 residues. RNA transcripts provided the source from which TCR beta CDR3 regions were amplified. With the HTBI primer set, the TCR CDR3 went through a first round of RT-PCR. TCRdb processed the multiplex PCR reads anew with MiXCR; each CDR3 protein has one entry. Here the sample spans roughly 800,000 distinct CDR3 sequences, around 38% being singletons.

Sequenced material: blood. The V call is TRBV7-3, the J call TRBJ2-2; 7 bases agree with TRBD2. This sequence originates from a man between 18 and 35 years old with Graves' hyperthyroidism. CDR3 residues: CASSLLGGGNTGELFF. The CDR3, as DNA: TGTGCCAGCAGCCTACTTGGCGGGGGGAACACCGGGGAGCTGTTTTTT.